The source of this T cell receptor beta chain is a study of blood T cell repertoires in COVID-19. Study at large: Acute-phase and convalescent COVID-19 samples originated in the United States, Italy and Spain. Nucleic acid was either cDNA or gDNA, and it came from T cells, B-cell-depleted T cells, or PBMCs.

Assignments of participants to cohorts depended upon their own reported clinical history. This CDR3 contains 21 residues. Germline V gives CDR1 LNHNV, CDR2 YYDKDF (reference sequence). V was shortened by 0 bases and J by 0 bases, with 26 bases between the two germline ends. Original handling: Amplified reference gene primers provided the basis for estimating nucleated cell counts. Repertoires were generated with immunoSEQ multiplex PCR, while TCRdb's copy carries only in-frame clones and drops some. That table is the source of V, J and clone size, and D and trimming were worked out from the DNA. Found here are 400,000 or so clones, 80% to 90% of them singletons; the top ten hold around 1.1%.

The sequenced sample consisted of PBMCs or T cells enriched from blood (not recorded which). This chain joins TRBV15 and TRBJ2-5; unclear D gene. The sequence derives from a man younger than 40 who had recovered from COVID-19. CDR3 in DNA: TGTGCCACCAGCAGAGAACGGGTCAGTCGAACCGCAACACGGTACCAAGAGACCCAGTACTTC. Translation gives CATSRERVSRTATRYQETQYF. Full variable domain (remainder filled in from reference TRBV15 and TRBJ2-5): DAMVIQNPRYQVTQFGKPVTLSCSQTLNHNVMYWYQQKSSQAPKLLFHYYDKDFNNEADTPDNFQSRRPNTSFCFLDIRSPGLGDTAMYLCATSRERVSRTATRYQETQYFGPGTRLLVL.